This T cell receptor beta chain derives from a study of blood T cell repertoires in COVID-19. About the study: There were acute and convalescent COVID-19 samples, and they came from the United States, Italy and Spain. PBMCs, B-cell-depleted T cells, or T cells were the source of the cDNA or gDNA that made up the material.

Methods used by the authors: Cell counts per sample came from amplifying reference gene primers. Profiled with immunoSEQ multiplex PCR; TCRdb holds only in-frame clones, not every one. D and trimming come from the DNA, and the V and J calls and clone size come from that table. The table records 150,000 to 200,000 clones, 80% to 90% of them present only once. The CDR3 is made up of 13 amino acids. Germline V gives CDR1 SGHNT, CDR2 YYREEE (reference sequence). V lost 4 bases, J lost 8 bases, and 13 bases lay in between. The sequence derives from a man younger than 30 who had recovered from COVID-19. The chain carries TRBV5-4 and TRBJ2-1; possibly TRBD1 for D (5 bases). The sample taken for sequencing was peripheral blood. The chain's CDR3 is CASSATGFDEQFF. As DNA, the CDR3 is TGTGCCAGCAGCGCCACAGGTTTCGATGAGCAGTTCTTC.